Shown below are 27 T cell receptor beta chains from a single sample sequenced in a study of PD-1 blockade in classical Hodgkin lymphoma. Produced via immunoSEQ multiplex PCR; TCRdb's table is partial and in-frame only. The sample lists about 33,000 clones; around 94% were seen once. Documented time point: newly diagnosed, previously untreated cHL patient sample. The sequenced sample consisted of peripheral blood mononuclear cells (PBMCs). These receptors all stem from a human donor with classical Hodgkin lymphoma.

The rearrangement uses TRBV30 and TRBJ2-5, with D perhaps being TRBD1 or TRBD2 (5 bases each). Trimming shortened V by 1 base and J by 2 bases, and 5 bases separated the two germline ends. Germline V gene lookup returns CDR1 GTSNPN and CDR2 SVGIG (reference sequence). The CDR3 is 12 amino acids. The CDR3 loop is CAWSGGQETQYF. As DNA, the CDR3 is TGTGCCTGGAGTGGGGGGCAAGAGACCCAGTACTTC.

The chain joins TRBV5-4 to TRBJ1-2; no reliable D call. Trimming shortened V by 3 bases and J by 7 bases, and 10 bases separated the two germline ends. CDR1 is SGHNT, CDR2 YYREEE, per germline (reference sequence). The CDR3 length is 12 residues. The CDR3 protein is CASSSVRSGYTF. The DNA of the CDR3 is TGTGCCAGCAGCTCCGTCAGATCTGGCTACACCTTC.

The chain carries TRBV5-4 and TRBJ2-1, with D unclear. CDR3 length: 12 residues. Germline CDR1 reads SGHNT; CDR2 reads YYREEE (reference sequence). The V end lost 4 bases, the J end lost 6 bases, and 8 bases lay between the germline ends. Here the CDR3 reads CASSPRSNEQFF. The CDR3 DNA sequence: TGTGCCAGCAGCCCGAGGAGCAATGAGCAGTTCTTC.

This chain links TRBV6-4 with TRBJ1-5; perhaps TRBD1 as D (6 bases). CDR3 length: 15 residues. Germline CDR1 is MRHNA and CDR2 is SNTAGT. Trimming stripped 3 bases from V and 1 base from J, with 10 bases between. The chain's CDR3 is CASSEQGGSNQPQHF. CDR3 in DNA: TGTGCCAGCAGTGAACAGGGAGGCAGCAATCAGCCCCAGCATTTT.

This chain uses TRBV2 with TRBJ1-1; D remains unclear. There are 14 residues in the CDR3. The germline V gene has CDR1 SNHLY and CDR2 FYNNEI. Deletions cut 1 base from V and 1 base from J, with 7 bases between. The CDR3 is CASSEGAGNTEAFF. The DNA of the CDR3 is TGTGCCAGCAGTGAAGGAGCCGGGAACACTGAAGCTTTCTTT. The variable domain in full, with the rest retrieved from reference TRBV2 and TRBJ1-1, is EPEVTQTPSHQVTQMGQEVILRCVPISNHLYFYWYRQILGQKVEFLVSFYNNEISEKSEIFDDQFSVERPDGSNFTLKIRSTKLEDSAMYFCASSEGAGNTEAFFGQGTRLTVV.

V is TRBV28 and J is TRBJ2-7; D may match TRBD1 or TRBD2 (5 bases each). The CDR3 length is 12 residues. CDR1 and CDR2 from the germline V gene are MDHEN and SYDVKM. Trimming cost V 6 bases and J 5 bases, with 11 bases left between them. The CDR3 loop is CASRRVGHEQYF. CDR3 in DNA: TGTGCCAGCAGAAGGGTGGGACACGAGCAGTACTTC. The whole variable domain, filled in from reference TRBV28 and TRBJ2-7, reads DVKVTQSSRYLVKRTGEKVFLECVQDMDHENMFWYRQDPGLGLRLIYFSYDVKMKEKGDIPEGYSVSREKKERFSLILESASTNQTSMYLCASRRVGHEQYFGPGTRLTVT.

The V call is TRBV6-6, the J call TRBJ2-1, with 7 nucleotides matching TRBD2. Trimming cost V 2 bases and J 9 bases; bases outside gene matches: 4. This CDR3 is 13 amino acids long. CDR1 MNHNY and CDR2 SVGAGI come from the germline V gene (reference sequence). For the CDR3, the DNA is TGTGCCAGCAGTTACGTCGGGGAGGGTGAGCAGTTCTTC. Its translation is CASSYVGEGEQFF.

J is TRBJ2-7 and V is TRBV10-3; tentatively, D is TRBD2 (5 bases). The V end was cut by 3 bases, the J end by 3 bases, with 12 bases between. CDR3 length: 14 amino acids. The V gene's germline CDR1 is ENHRY and CDR2 SYGVKD. The CDR3 protein is CAISDSVTGYEQYF. The CDR3, as DNA: TGTGCCATCAGTGATAGCGTCACCGGCTACGAGCAGTACTTC.

This chain links TRBV7-9 with TRBJ2-3; TRBD1 agrees at 9 bases. Per the germline V gene, CDR1 is SEHNR and CDR2 is FQNEAQ (reference sequence). This CDR3 spans 16 amino acids. J lost 3 bases, V lost 3 bases, and 7 bases had no gene match. CDR3 residues: CASSFLTGGQTDTQYF. Written as DNA, the CDR3 is TGTGCCAGCAGCTTTCTGACAGGGGGTCAGACAGATACGCAGTATTTT.

V is TRBV7-2 and J is TRBJ2-1; D unresolved. Germline V gene data show CDR1 as SGHTA and CDR2 as FQGNSA. Trimming pared 3 bases from V and 7 bases from J, leaving 10 bases between. The CDR3 consists of 13 residues. CDR3 DNA sequence: TGTGCCAGCAGCTTTAACCGGATTAATGAGCAGTTCTTC. Translation: CASSFNRINEQFF. Based on the CDR3 plus reference TRBV7-2 and TRBJ2-1, the full variable domain is GAGVSQSPSNKVTEKGKDVELRCDPISGHTALYWYRQSLGQGLEFLIYFQGNSAPDKSGLPSDRFSAERTGGSVSTLTIQRTQQEDSAVYLCASSFNRINEQFFGPGTRLTVL.

J is TRBJ2-1 and V is TRBV5-5; D is possibly TRBD2 (7 bases). This CDR3 has 15 residues. Germline V gene sequence: CDR1 SGHKS, CDR2 YYEKEE (reference sequence). V was trimmed by 3 bases and J by 6 bases, leaving 16 bases between them. In DNA, the CDR3 is TGTGCCAGCAGCTGGGAGGGGGGCTGGTTCAATGAGCAGTTCTTC. Translation gives CASSWEGGWFNEQFF.

V and J are TRBV19 and TRBJ2-5; 11 bases agree with TRBD1. CDR3 length equals 15 residues. V shed 0 bases and J 5 bases; nucleotides not matched to a gene: 2. From germline, CDR1 is LNHDA and CDR2 SQIVND (reference sequence). The CDR3 nucleotides read TGTGCCAGTAGTATAGATCGGGACAGGGGGGAGACCCAGTACTTC. Its protein product is CASSIDRDRGETQYF.

The chain couples TRBV7-9 to TRBJ2-4, with 10 bases fitting TRBD1. V lost 2 bases to trimming and J lost 6 bases; unmatched junction nucleotides: 7. The CDR3 runs 16 residues. The V gene's germline CDR1 is SEHNR and CDR2 FQNEAQ (reference sequence). CDR3 region: CASSLPGTGVGNIQYF. CDR3 DNA: TGTGCCAGCAGCTTACCTGGGACAGGGGTTGGAAACATTCAGTACTTC.

J is TRBJ2-7 and V is TRBV10-3; possible D gene TRBD2, 6 bases. V lost 1 base, J lost 1 base, and 8 bases lay in between. The CDR3 spans 14 residues. The V gene's germline CDR1 is ENHRY and CDR2 SYGVKD. In DNA form, the CDR3 reads TGTGCCATCAGTGAGTTTGCGGGGTCCTACGAGCAGTACTTC. Residues: CAISEFAGSYEQYF.

The chain uses TRBV6-5 and TRBJ2-7; D unclear. Germline assignment: CDR1 MNHEY and CDR2 SVGAGI. Trimming pared 2 bases from V and 7 bases from J, leaving 12 bases between. CDR3 size: 13 residues. The CDR3 region has the DNA TGTGCCAGCAGTTACCGTTATCTTGGGGAGCAGTACTTC. It translates to CASSYRYLGEQYF.

The genes are TRBV9 and TRBJ2-3; D might be TRBD2 (5 bases). The CDR3 has 14 amino acids. The V end was cut by 4 bases, the J end by 2 bases, with 11 bases between. Germline CDR1 and CDR2: SGDLS and YYNGEE. This chain's CDR3 is CASSPRTLTDTQYF. CDR3 DNA sequence: TGTGCCAGCAGCCCTCGGACTCTCACAGATACGCAGTATTTT.

The rearrangement joins TRBV6-4 to TRBJ2-3; 9 nucleotides align to TRBD2. Trimming took 5 bases from V and 2 from J; bases not matched to a gene: 8. CDR3 length equals 16 residues. Germline V CDR1 and CDR2: MRHNA, SNTAGT. CDR3 sequence: CASSPIAGAVTDTQYF. The CDR3, as DNA: TGTGCCAGCAGTCCAATAGCGGGGGCAGTCACAGATACGCAGTATTTT.

V usage is TRBV5-1 and J usage is TRBJ2-7, with D perhaps matching TRBD1 or TRBD2 (6 bases each). CDR3 length: 18 residues. Trimming pared 0 bases from V and 3 bases from J, leaving 22 bases between. The germline CDR1 and CDR2 sequences are SGHRS and YFSETQ. Here the CDR3 DNA reads TGCGCCAGCAGCTTGGCCCCACCTAAGCTGGGGGGCCACTACGAGCAGTACTTC. This translates into CASSLAPPKLGGHYEQYF.

This rearrangement joins TRBV18 to TRBJ2-7; D not resolved. The V gene's germline CDR1 is KGHSH and CDR2 LQKENI. The V end was cut by 2 bases, the J end by 5 bases, with 10 bases between. The CDR3 has 13 amino acids. The DNA for the CDR3 is TGTGCCAGCTCACCAGCCAGTTGGAACGAGCAGTACTTC. Encoded protein: CASSPASWNEQYF.

The V gene is TRBV20-1, the J gene TRBJ1-2; 7 positions match TRBD1. CDR1 is DFQATT and CDR2 is SNEGSKA in the germline V gene (reference sequence). This CDR3 contains 11 residues. CDR3: CNPGGNYGYTF. The CDR3 DNA reads as TGCAACCCAGGGGGTAACTATGGCTACACCTTC.

The chain links TRBV12-5 to TRBJ2-1; 7 bases map to TRBD2. CDR1 and CDR2 from the germline V gene are LGHNT and FRNRAP. The V gene end was trimmed by 6 bases and the J gene end by 11 bases; junction bases not matched to a gene: 10. CDR3 length: 13 residues. The CDR3 DNA reads TGTGCTAGTGGCCGGGAGGAGGGGCCGAAGCAGTTCTTC. Its translation is CASGREEGPKQFF.

The chain carries TRBV9 and TRBJ1-2; tentatively, D is TRBD1 (5 bases). CDR3 length equals 15 residues. Germline values: CDR1 SGDLS, CDR2 YYNGEE. V dropped 7 bases and J dropped 0 bases, with 16 bases sitting between them. DNA of the CDR3: TGTGCCAGCCAACCAACCCCGGGGCCTAACTATGGCTACACCTTC. It specifies CASQPTPGPNYGYTF. The full variable domain, its missing parts supplied by reference TRBV9 and TRBJ1-2, is DSGVTQTPKHLITATGQRVTLRCSPRSGDLSVYWYQQSLDQGLQFLIQYYNGEERAKGNILERFSAQQFPDLHSELNLSSLELGDSALYFCASQPTPGPNYGYTFGSGTRLTVV.

This chain links TRBV14 with TRBJ2-1; D is perhaps TRBD1 (6 bases). The CDR3 totals 13 residues. V was cut by 4 bases and J by 10 bases, with 14 bases left in between. In germline, CDR1 is SGHDN, CDR2 FVKESK. CDR3 sequence: CASSLGKRGEQFF. CDR3 nucleotides: TGTGCCAGCAGCCTTGGAAAGAGGGGGGAGCAGTTCTTC. Drawing the rest from reference TRBV14 and TRBJ2-1, the complete variable domain is EAGVTQFPSHSVIEKGQTVTLRCDPISGHDNLYWYRRVMGKEIKFLLHFVKESKQDESGMPNNRFLAERTGGTYSTLKVQPAELEDSGVYFCASSLGKRGEQFFGPGTRLTVL.

This clone was found once. The rearrangement joins TRBV4-2 to TRBJ2-7; 7 nucleotides align to TRBD1. Germline lookup yields CDR1 LGHNA and CDR2 YNFKEQ. After removal of 3 bases from V and 2 bases from J, the junction contained 1 base not matched to a gene. The CDR3 runs 13 residues. CDR3 in DNA: TGTGCCAGCAGCCACGGGACAGCCTACGAGCAGTACTTC. This encodes CASSHGTAYEQYF.

The chain links TRBV2 to TRBJ1-2; 7 bases fit TRBD1. In germline, CDR1 is SNHLY, CDR2 FYNNEI. V trimming: 3 bases; J trimming: 13 bases; junction bases outside the gene matches: 8. The CDR3 is made up of 12 amino acids. This CDR3 reads CASSDEQGSPTF. For the CDR3, the DNA is TGTGCCAGCAGTGACGAACAGGGGAGTCCCACCTTC.

The chain carries TRBV7-6 and TRBJ2-2, with a weak D call TRBD2 (6 bases). The CDR3 has 14 residues. Trimming took off 3 bases at V and 11 bases at J, with 16 bases between the two ends. The germline V gene encodes CDR1 SGHVS and CDR2 FNYEAQ. In DNA, the CDR3 is TGTGCCAGCAGCTTCGGCGTCCGGGACTTCGAGCTGTTTTTT. Translated, it gives CASSFGVRDFELFF.

The V and J genes are TRBV7-6 and TRBJ2-2, with a weak D call TRBD2 (5 bases). Germline V lookup: CDR1 SGHVS, CDR2 FNYEAQ. The CDR3 length is 15 residues. The V end lost 4 bases, the J end lost 3 bases, and 12 bases lay between the germline ends. Written as DNA, the CDR3 is TGTGCCAGCAGCTCGACTATATGGCACACCGGGGAGCTGTTTTTT. Protein sequence: CASSSTIWHTGELFF.